These 8 T cell receptor beta chains were all obtained from the same sample, sequenced in a study of T cell responses to AZD1222 COVID-19 vaccine. Profiled with immunoSEQ multiplex PCR; TCRdb holds only in-frame clones, not every one. This table holds about 150,000 clones, 75% to 85% found once. The sample in question was peripheral blood, obtained 28 days after the second dose of the MenACWY control vaccine. The receptors shown here come from an adult who received the MenACWY meningococcal vaccine as a control.

The gene calls are TRBV5-6 and TRBJ1-1; D perhaps matches TRBD1 (6 bases). The ends were cut back, 1 base at V and 6 bases at J, with 16 bases in the middle. The CDR3 runs 15 residues. The germline gives CDR1 SGHDT, CDR2 YYEEEE. The CDR3 DNA sequence: TGTGCCAGCAGCTTGTCAGCACAGAACAGGGCTGAAGCTTTCTTT. This sequence encodes CASSLSAQNRAEAFF.

This chain joins TRBV7-8 and TRBJ2-1, with 8 nucleotides matching TRBD2. This CDR3 is built from 18 residues. Germline V gene sequence: CDR1 SGHVS, CDR2 FQNEAQ. V was pared by 0 bases and J by 0 bases, with 7 bases of the junction left unmatched. The CDR3 loop reads CASSLAWLRGASYNEQFF. CDR3 in DNA: TGTGCCAGCAGCTTAGCCTGGTTGCGGGGGGCCTCCTACAATGAGCAGTTCTTC.

This clone has a single count. The chain recombines TRBV5-1 with TRBJ2-3, with a possible D match to TRBD1 (7 bases). Germline assignment: CDR1 SGHRS and CDR2 YFSETQ. V lost 3 bases, J lost 2 bases, and 16 bases lay in between. This CDR3 region has 16 residues. The DNA of the CDR3 is TGCGCCAGCAGCTCTCAGGGGGGTTTACTCACAGATACGCAGTATTTT. It is translated as CASSSQGGLLTDTQYF.

The rearrangement uses TRBV28 and TRBJ1-3; D gene unclear. Trimming shortened V by 3 bases and J by 3 bases, and 12 bases separated the two germline ends. This CDR3 region has 15 residues. Germline V gene sequence: CDR1 MDHEN, CDR2 SYDVKM. This CDR3 reads CASSFLRFGGNTIYF. The CDR3 DNA follows: TGTGCCAGCAGTTTCTTGAGGTTTGGTGGAAACACCATATATTTT.

The chain joins TRBV6-5 to TRBJ1-4; TRBD1 might be the D (5 bases). CDR3 length: 13 residues. Trimming pared 9 bases from V and 4 bases from J, leaving 12 bases between. Germline CDR1 and CDR2: MNHEY and SVGAGI. This chain's CDR3 is CASRQFLNEKLFF. In DNA form, the CDR3 reads TGTGCCAGTAGACAGTTTCTTAATGAAAAACTGTTTTTT.

The chain combines TRBV6-1 with TRBJ1-1; 7 positions agree with TRBD1. CDR3 size: 13 residues. Losses at the gene ends were 0 bases for V and 10 bases for J; bases not matched to a gene: 5. Germline loops: CDR1 MNHNS, CDR2 SASEGT. The CDR3 spells CASSEAQGVAAFF. The CDR3 coding sequence is TGTGCCAGCAGTGAAGCGCAGGGGGTTGCAGCTTTCTTT.

This sequence joins TRBV9 and TRBJ2-3, with a weak D call TRBD1 (5 bases). CDR1 and CDR2 from the germline V gene are SGDLS and YYNGEE. V lost 3 bases, J lost 4 bases, and 15 bases lay in between. CDR3 length: 15 amino acids. CDR3 in amino acids: CASSERGPSPDTQYF. The CDR3 nucleotides are TGTGCCAGCAGCGAAAGGGGTCCCTCCCCAGATACGCAGTATTTT. The entire variable domain, with the rest obtained from reference TRBV9 and TRBJ2-3, is as follows: DSGVTQTPKHLITATGQRVTLRCSPRSGDLSVYWYQQSLDQGLQFLIQYYNGEERAKGNILERFSAQQFPDLHSELNLSSLELGDSALYFCASSERGPSPDTQYFGPGTRLTVL.

This chain connects TRBV4-1 to TRBJ1-5, with D uncertain. The CDR3 is 14 amino acids. The germline V gene has CDR1 MGHRA and CDR2 YSYEKL. Trimming removed 1 base from V and 2 bases from J, with 6 bases in between. CDR3 loop: CASSQGPGNQPQHF. The CDR3 nucleotides read TGCGCCAGCAGCCAAGGCCCGGGCAATCAGCCCCAGCATTTT.